This T cell receptor beta chain was observed in a study of blood T cell repertoires in COVID-19. Seattle patient enrollment occurred during active infection, with longitudinal follow-up thereafter. The ends were cut back, 0 bases at V and 0 bases at J, with 15 bases in the middle. Germline-derived CDR1 and CDR2 are KGHSH and LQKENI. The CDR3 extends over 18 amino acids. Sequencing was performed with immunoSEQ multiplex PCR; in TCRdb, only in-frame clones are kept and a portion is missing. The table shows about 150,000 clones, with 88% occurring only once. The clonotype originates from a human donor with COVID-19, enrolled during active disease. The donor label of this sample is uncertain. The chain has TRBV18 and TRBJ1-5; D may be TRBD1 (6 bases). The specimen sequenced was peripheral blood. The CDR3 DNA reads as TGTGCCAGCTCACCACCAACGCCGGGACACTATAGCAATCAGCCCCAGCATTTT. Encoded protein: CASSPPTPGHYSNQPQHF.